One and the same sample provided the 21 T cell receptor beta chains below, sequenced in a study of OX40 agonist ivuxolimab in advanced cancers. Sequencing used immunoSEQ multiplex PCR; TCRdb keeps in-frame clones, though not all of them. The sample includes about 60,000 clones, 83% of them seen just once. The sample in question was CD4+ or CD8+ T cells sorted from blood, obtained in a trial of the OX40 agonist ivuxolimab. Every receptor here comes from an adult with an advanced solid tumor such as melanoma, head and neck, liver or kidney cancer.

CDR3 loop: CASSPDRATNYGYTF. CDR3 in DNA: TGTGCCAGTAGTCCCGACAGGGCGACTAACTATGGCTACACCTTC. The V gene is TRBV19, the J gene TRBJ1-2, with TRBD1 identical over 7 bases. This CDR3 contains 15 residues. CDR1 is LNHDA, CDR2 SQIVND, per germline (reference sequence). V shed 5 bases and J 0 bases; nucleotides not matched to a gene: 6.

This chain links TRBV2 with TRBJ2-2; D is ambiguous. Germline V lookup: CDR1 SNHLY, CDR2 FYNNEI. V was clipped by 5 bases and J by 3 bases, with 13 bases between them. CDR3 length: 15 residues. This CDR3 is CASSSYPTDTGELFF. The DNA for the CDR3 is TGTGCCAGCAGTTCATACCCGACTGACACCGGGGAGCTGTTTTTT.

V usage is TRBV5-4 and J usage is TRBJ1-1; 8 nucleotides match TRBD1. Trimming took 0 bases from V and 0 from J; bases not matched to a gene: 10. The germline CDR1 and CDR2 sequences are SGHNT and YYREEE (reference sequence). The length of the CDR3 is 18 residues. CDR3 amino acids: CASSLGATGGSMNTEAFF. DNA of the CDR3: TGTGCCAGCAGCTTGGGTGCAACAGGGGGGTCTATGAACACTGAAGCTTTCTTT.

This chain joins TRBV5-5 and TRBJ1-2; 8 nucleotides match TRBD1. From germline, CDR1 is SGHKS and CDR2 YYEKEE (reference sequence). The CDR3 sequence is 15 residues long. V was clipped by 3 bases and J by 4 bases; unmatched bases: 8. As DNA, the CDR3 is TGTGCCAGCAGCTCCGAACGACAGGGGCCCTATGGCTACACCTTC. Amino acids: CASSSERQGPYGYTF.

The V call is TRBV25-1, the J call TRBJ1-4; unclear D gene. The CDR3 spans 14 residues. Looked up from germline, CDR1 is MGHDK and CDR2 is SYGVNS. Trimming pared 3 bases from V and 7 bases from J, leaving 12 bases between. This CDR3 reads CASSDSGVGEKLFF. CDR3 DNA sequence: TGTGCCAGCAGTGATTCCGGGGTTGGTGAAAAACTGTTTTTT.

In its sample, this clone was seen a few times. V is TRBV19 and J is TRBJ1-1, with a possible D match to TRBD1 (5 bases). The CDR3 has 14 amino acids. V was pared by 2 bases and J by 1 base, with 8 bases between. Germline CDR1 and CDR2: LNHDA and SQIVND (reference sequence). DNA of the CDR3: TGTGCCAGTAGTATATTCGGACAGAACACTGAAGCTTTCTTT. Translating gives CASSIFGQNTEAFF.

The chain joins TRBV6-1 to TRBJ2-7; 10 nucleotides align to TRBD1. Looked up from germline, CDR1 is MNHNS and CDR2 is SASEGT. CDR3 length: 16 residues. V was clipped by 3 bases and J by 0 bases; unmatched bases: 5. The DNA for the CDR3 is TGTGCCAGCAGTGACCAGACAGGGGGCCCCTCCTACGAGCAGTACTTC. It encodes CASSDQTGGPSYEQYF.

The genes are TRBV6-1 and TRBJ2-2; 7 bases fit TRBD2. Trimming at V came to 1 base and at J to 0 bases, leaving 5 bases not matched to a gene. The V gene's germline CDR1 is MNHNS and CDR2 SASEGT. The CDR3 consists of 17 residues. The CDR3 bases are TGTGCCAGCAGTGAAGATGCGGGAGCCGCGAACACCGGGGAGCTGTTTTTT. It translates to CASSEDAGAANTGELFF.

This chain links TRBV5-3 with TRBJ1-5; the D is unclear. TRBV5-3 is sorted into the ORF group, with uncertain function. The CDR3 consists of 13 residues. The ends were cut back, 1 base at V and 1 base at J, with 3 bases in the middle. This CDR3 reads CARSLYSNQPQHF. The CDR3 DNA reads as TGTGCCAGAAGCTTGTACAGCAATCAGCCCCAGCATTTT.

The chain couples TRBV2 to TRBJ2-5; D possibly uses TRBD1 or TRBD2 (6 bases each). Trimming removed 7 bases from V and 4 bases from J, with 16 bases in between. The germline V gene encodes CDR1 SNHLY and CDR2 FYNNEI. This CDR3 is 14 amino acids long. The CDR3 here is CASKGSGALETQYF. In nucleotides, the CDR3 is TGTGCCAGCAAGGGTTCGGGGGCGTTAGAGACCCAGTACTTC.

J is TRBJ2-7 and V is TRBV29-1; D gene unclear. The CDR3 spans 14 residues. The germline V gene has CDR1 SQVTM and CDR2 ANQGSEA. V was cut by 4 bases and J by 6 bases, with 19 bases left in between. In nucleotides, the CDR3 is TGCAGCGTTGCCAGGACCCCCACCGACTCCGAGCAGTACTTC. Protein product: CSVARTPTDSEQYF.

CDR3 amino acids: CASRVVTGGIQPQHF. The CDR3 coding sequence is TGTGCCAGCAGAGTGGTGACAGGGGGTATTCAGCCCCAGCATTTT. V usage is TRBV28 and J usage is TRBJ1-5; 9 nucleotides match TRBD1. Germline CDR1 reads MDHEN; CDR2 reads SYDVKM. This CDR3 is 15 amino acids long. V was clipped by 6 bases and J by 6 bases; unmatched bases: 9.

This clone appeared a few times. J is TRBJ1-3 and V is TRBV19, with D hard to call. The V and J ends lost 4 bases and 2 bases respectively, with 15 bases between them. Per germline, CDR1 LNHDA and CDR2 SQIVND (reference sequence). There are 16 residues in the CDR3. The CDR3: CASSTHRAGPGNTIYF. CDR3 coding DNA: TGTGCCAGTAGTACGCATCGGGCTGGACCTGGAAACACCATATATTTT.

Here the CDR3 DNA reads TGTGCCAGCAGTGAGATGGACAGGTACAATGAGCAGTTCTTC. Its protein is CASSEMDRYNEQFF. The chain couples TRBV6-1 to TRBJ2-1, with 7 bases aligning to TRBD1. V lost 3 bases and J lost 4; bases outside the gene matches: 3. The CDR3 loop spans 14 amino acids. Germline V gene data show CDR1 as MNHNS and CDR2 as SASEGT.

J is TRBJ2-1 and V is TRBV11-2, with TRBD2 identical over 12 bases. The germline gives CDR1 SGHAT, CDR2 FQNNGV. V lost 0 bases and J lost 2; bases outside the gene matches: 11. This CDR3 contains 20 residues. This chain's CDR3 is CASSLDSGLAGGGTYNEQFF. CDR3 nucleotide sequence: TGTGCCAGCAGCTTAGATAGTGGGCTAGCGGGAGGGGGAACCTACAATGAGCAGTTCTTC.

This clone is a singleton in its sample. The chain has TRBV5-6 and TRBJ1-1; 10 bases match TRBD1. The CDR3 loop spans 14 amino acids. V was pared by 3 bases and J by 5 bases, with 4 bases of the junction left unmatched. Per the germline V gene, CDR1 is SGHDT and CDR2 is YYEEEE. CDR3 in DNA: TGTGCCAGCAGCTACGGACAGGGGGGTACTGAAGCTTTCTTT. It translates to CASSYGQGGTEAFF.

The chain carries TRBV25-1 and TRBJ2-5; no clear D. The last part of the DNA fits TRBJ2-7 better; the J call may be wrong. The CDR3 has 14 residues. The germline V gene encodes CDR1 MGHDK and CDR2 SYGVNS. This chain's CDR3 is CASSDRTPPYEQYF. DNA for the CDR3: TGTGCCAGCAGTGATCGCACGCCCCCATACGAGCAGTACTTC.

J is TRBJ2-7 and V is TRBV10-1; D may be TRBD1 or TRBD2 (5 bases each). The CDR3 has 14 amino acids. V lost 5 bases, J lost 3 bases, and 14 bases lay in between. From germline, CDR1 is WNHNN and CDR2 SYGVQD (reference sequence). In nucleotides, the CDR3 is TGCGCCAGCAGTTCCGGGACCGGACTCTACGAGCAGTACTTC. This translates into CASSSGTGLYEQYF.

This chain joins TRBV5-4 and TRBJ2-1; 7 nucleotides align to TRBD2. Germline V lookup: CDR1 SGHNT, CDR2 YYREEE (reference sequence). Trimming cost V 3 bases and J 6 bases; bases outside gene matches: 12. CDR3 size: 16 residues. This CDR3 is CASSSERQTGGNEQFF. The CDR3 bases are TGTGCCAGCAGCTCAGAACGACAGACGGGGGGCAATGAGCAGTTCTTC.

The chain joins TRBV7-2 to TRBJ2-1; TRBD2 matches 12 bases. The trim removed 1 base at V and 4 bases at J, leaving 2 bases unmatched. The CDR3 spans 16 residues. CDR1 SGHTA and CDR2 FQGNSA come from the germline V gene. CDR3: CASSLGGLAGYNEQFF. DNA for the CDR3: TGTGCCAGCAGCTTAGGAGGACTAGCGGGATACAATGAGCAGTTCTTC.

The chain has TRBV11-3 and TRBJ2-7; tentatively, D is TRBD2 (5 bases). The V gene's germline CDR1 is SGHNT and CDR2 YENEEA. With 5 bases removed from V and 3 bases from J, the gap between germline ends came to 20 bases. CDR3 length: 16 amino acids. The CDR3 here is CASSPFGSAGSYEQYF. As DNA, the CDR3 is TGTGCCAGCAGCCCCTTTGGGTCCGCGGGCAGCTACGAGCAGTACTTC.